This T cell receptor beta chain was sequenced in a study of OX40 agonist ivuxolimab in advanced cancers. At the level of the study: A mean age of about 56 years, range about 23 to 80, was recorded, and 82.7% were male. Patients achieving partial responses numbered three: one hepatocellular carcinoma case and two cutaneous melanoma cases. Points from the study as a whole: Expanded clones were, on average, more numerous among CD8+ T cells than CD4+.

TCRdb's table, derived via immunoSEQ multiplex PCR, lists solely in-frame clones and lacks some. Among about 50,000 clones listed, around 87% were seen once. Details on this clone: The target antigen is unknown.

Researchers took blood at baseline, on cycle 4 day 1, and on cycle 7 day 1. The ends were cut back, 6 bases at V and 10 bases at J, with 19 bases in the middle. Germline assignment: CDR1 MNHEY and CDR2 SMNVEV (reference sequence). This CDR3 is 14 amino acids long. The sample here was CD4+ or CD8+ T cells sorted from blood, taken in a trial of the OX40 agonist ivuxolimab. The clonotype was recovered from an adult with an advanced solid tumor such as melanoma, head and neck, liver or kidney cancer. The gene calls are TRBV27 and TRBJ2-1, with a tentative D call TRBD2 (6 bases). Here the CDR3 reads CASRTPGLAEEQFF. The CDR3 coding sequence is TGTGCCAGCAGGACGCCGGGACTGGCAGAAGAGCAGTTCTTC.